The clone carrying this T cell receptor (beta chain) was observed once. The data derive from a study of blood T cell repertoires in COVID-19. Resolution of symptoms, clearance, or two negative PCRs was present in recovered Cohort 3 donors. Sequenced by immunoSEQ multiplex PCR; TCRdb stores in-frame clones only, minus some. The sample lists about 250,000 clones; about 88% were seen once. CDR3 length: 14 amino acids. The germline gives CDR1 LNHDA, CDR2 SQIVND (reference sequence). V lost 5 bases, J lost 5 bases, and 3 bases stayed unmatched. Sequencing input: PBMCs or T cells enriched from blood (not recorded which). The source is a woman aged 50 to 60 who had recovered from COVID-19. The chain is built from TRBV19 and TRBJ2-1, with 10 bases that match TRBD2. DNA of the CDR3: TGTGCCAGTAGTTGGACTAGCGGAGACAATGAGCAGTTCTTC. Amino acid sequence: CASSWTSGDNEQFF.